This entry is about one T cell receptor beta chain. Its specificity is unknown. At one end, the junction sequence differs from germline, possibly due to a read error. Time point denoted: pre-sensitization, week 0. As for treatment: therapeutic diphenylcyclopropenone sensitization with weekly scalp DPC. TCRdb redid the calling of the RACE reads with MiXCR, one entry per CDR3 protein. The sample has approximately 260,000 distinct CDR3 sequences; just under 8% are singletons. The CDR3 runs to 15 residues. Germline V CDR1 and CDR2: DFQATT, SNEGSKA (reference sequence). The sample is drawn from a study of human T cells and chemical hapten exposure. General observations from the study: TCRs at high frequency, those above 1 in 1000, did not change with DPC sensitization.

The specimen was whole blood, collected in connection with sensitization to the hapten diphenylcyclopropenone (DPC). V usage is TRBV20-1 and J usage is TRBJ2-7; no definite D call. This sequence was found in a man aged 18 to 30 with alopecia areata. Some clones in this sample may be carry-over from other donors' samples. CDR3 sequence (DNA): TGCAGTGCAAGAGAGTTGGCCGGGTCGACCTACGATCAGTACTTC. Translation gives CSARELAGSTYDQYF.